The entry that follows covers one T cell receptor (beta chain) sequence. The assay was immunoSEQ multiplex PCR, and TCRdb's table has in-frame clones only and misses some. The repertoire holds tens of thousands of clones, with less than 95% as singletons. This sample is part of a study of blood T cell repertoires in COVID-19. Trimming at V came to 5 bases and at J to 2 bases, leaving 3 bases not matched to a gene. Germline V gene sequence: CDR1 WNHNN, CDR2 SYGVQD (reference sequence). There are 14 residues in the CDR3. This sequence joins TRBV10-1 and TRBJ2-7, with 10 bases aligning to TRBD2. The clonotype comes from a human donor in a cohort sampled during active COVID-19. The sample consisted of peripheral blood. DNA for the CDR3: TGCGCCAGCAGTAGGACTAGCGGCCCCTACGAGCAGTACTTC. Its translation is CASSRTSGPYEQYF.